This T cell receptor (beta chain) is from a study of blood T cell repertoires in COVID-19. This clone was seen a few times. Germline V gives CDR1 WNHNN, CDR2 SYGVQD (reference sequence). The CDR3 consists of 15 residues. The trim removed 5 bases at V and 6 bases at J, leaving 8 bases unmatched. Data came from immunoSEQ multiplex PCR; TCRdb stores just in-frame clones and leaves some out. Of 150,000 or so clones in the sample, about three quarters are singletons; the top ten hold roughly 1.7%. The sample consisted of peripheral blood. The chain employs TRBV10-1 and TRBJ2-1, with 9 bases that match TRBD1. The clonotype originates from an older man with acute or convalescent COVID-19. CDR3: CASSTRDRAGNEQFF. In DNA form, the CDR3 reads TGCGCCAGCAGTACCCGGGACAGGGCGGGCAATGAGCAGTTCTTC.